Following are 31 T cell receptor beta chains from one sample sequenced in a study of blood T cell repertoires in COVID-19. Some clones are missing from TCRdb's copy, which holds only in-frame ones; the method was immunoSEQ multiplex PCR. The table records 50,000 or so clones, about three quarters of them present only once. The source material was peripheral blood. The receptors here all came from a human donor with active or convalescent COVID-19. The donor label of this sample is uncertain.

The J gene is TRBJ2-5, the V gene TRBV3-1 (or the pseudogene TRBV3-2), with TRBD1 matching over 10 bases. The V and J ends lost 3 bases and 2 bases, in that order; junction bases with no gene match: 9. This CDR3 region has 17 residues. Germline assignment: CDR1 LGHDT and CDR2 YNNKEL (reference sequence). The CDR3 reads CASSQNRDRGIQETQYF. CDR3 DNA: TGTGCCAGCAGCCAGAACCGGGACAGGGGCATTCAAGAGACCCAGTACTTC.

This clone has a single count. This chain joins TRBV6-4 and TRBJ1-1; perhaps TRBD1 as D (6 bases). The V and J ends lost 2 bases and 4 bases respectively, with 14 bases between them. Germline V lookup: CDR1 MRHNA, CDR2 SNTAGT. CDR3 length: 15 amino acids. The CDR3 sequence is CASSDGRGGSTEAFF. DNA for the CDR3: TGTGCCAGCAGTGACGGCAGGGGTGGTTCCACTGAAGCTTTCTTT.

The chain has TRBV9 and TRBJ2-7; 8 bases match TRBD2. CDR3 length: 15 residues. The germline V gene encodes CDR1 SGDLS and CDR2 YYNGEE. V dropped 4 bases and J dropped 4; count of bases not matched to a gene: 10. CDR3 bases: TGTGCCAGCAGCCCCCTCACTAGCGGACTTTACGAGCAGTACTTC. Its translation: CASSPLTSGLYEQYF.

In this sample, this clone turned up many times. The chain carries TRBV7-3 and TRBJ2-1, with 11 bases matching TRBD2. The CDR3 has 16 residues. Losses at the gene ends were 4 bases for V and 3 bases for J; bases not matched to a gene: 5. Per the germline V gene, CDR1 is SGHTA and CDR2 is FQGTGA. The CDR3: CASSWGLAEDYNEQFF. In DNA, the CDR3 is TGTGCCAGCAGCTGGGGACTAGCGGAAGACTACAATGAGCAGTTCTTC.

Ten or more counts support this clone. This chain connects TRBV2 to TRBJ2-7; possible D gene TRBD2, 6 bases. This CDR3 comprises 14 residues. Germline CDR1 is SNHLY and CDR2 is FYNNEI. With 5 bases removed from V and 2 bases from J, the gap between germline ends came to 13 bases. CDR3 loop: CASSPGTETYEQYF. In DNA, the CDR3 is TGTGCCAGCAGTCCCGGGACTGAAACCTACGAGCAGTACTTC. The full variable domain, rest sourced from reference TRBV2 and TRBJ2-7, is EPEVTQTPSHQVTQMGQEVILRCVPISNHLYFYWYRQILGQKVEFLVSFYNNEISEKSEIFDDQFSVERPDGSNFTLKIRSTKLEDSAMYFCASSPGTETYEQYFGPGTRLTVT.

The chain employs TRBV5-1 and TRBJ2-6; TRBD1 is a possible D gene (6 bases). V gave up 4 bases and J gave up 3 bases, with 11 bases separating them. The CDR3 loop spans 15 amino acids. Germline CDR1 SGHRS, CDR2 YFSETQ. CDR3 nucleotide sequence: TGCGCCAGCAGCCAGACAGGAGGTGGGGCCAACGTCCTGACTTTC. It codes for CASSQTGGGANVLTF.

This rearrangement joins TRBV19 to TRBJ2-1; 10 bases are shared with TRBD2. This CDR3 is built from 15 residues. J lost 8 bases, V lost 4 bases, and 8 bases had no gene match. CDR1 is LNHDA, CDR2 SQIVND, per germline (reference sequence). The CDR3 region has the DNA TGTGCCAGTAGTAAGGCTAGCGGGAGTTTCGATGAGCAGTTCTTC. Translating gives CASSKASGSFDEQFF. Full variable domain (missing parts from reference TRBV19 and TRBJ2-1): DGGITQSPKYLFRKEGQNVTLSCEQNLNHDAMYWYRQDPGQGLRLIYYSQIVNDFQKGDIAEGYSVSREKKESFPLTVTSAQKNPTAFYLCASSKASGSFDEQFFGPGTRLTVL.

This sequence joins TRBV10-2 and TRBJ1-2; possible D gene TRBD1, 5 bases. V was trimmed by 5 bases and J by 8 bases, leaving 9 bases between them. The CDR3 loop spans 11 amino acids. The germline V gene encodes CDR1 WSHSY and CDR2 SAAADI. The CDR3 DNA sequence: TGCGCCAGCAGTTCCAGGGCGGGCTACACCTTC. As protein: CASSSRAGYTF.

This clone was detected only a few times. The chain carries TRBV28 and TRBJ1-1; D ambiguous. The CDR3 sequence is 14 residues long. Germline CDR1 reads MDHEN; CDR2 reads SYDVKM. Trimming stripped 6 bases from V and 2 bases from J, with 13 bases between. Here the CDR3 reads CASRTPGENTEAFF. The CDR3 coding sequence is TGTGCCAGCAGGACACCCGGGGAAAACACTGAAGCTTTCTTT. The full variable domain, with the rest looked up from reference TRBV28 and TRBJ1-1, is DVKVTQSSRYLVKRTGEKVFLECVQDMDHENMFWYRQDPGLGLRLIYFSYDVKMKEKGDIPEGYSVSREKKERFSLILESASTNQTSMYLCASRTPGENTEAFFGQGTRLTVV.

CDR3 region: CASSHRTSGMHYEQYF. CDR3 bases: TGTGCCAGCAGCCACCGGACTAGCGGGATGCACTACGAGCAGTACTTC. This chain uses TRBV14 with TRBJ2-7; 12 nucleotides agree with TRBD2. The CDR3 runs to 16 residues. The V segment lost 3 bases and the J segment 3 bases; nucleotides outside the gene matches: 6. The germline V gene has CDR1 SGHDN and CDR2 FVKESK.

The chain has TRBV18 and TRBJ2-1; 12 nucleotides line up with TRBD2. The V segment lost 3 bases and the J segment 7 bases; nucleotides outside the gene matches: 10. Germline V gene sequence: CDR1 KGHSH, CDR2 LQKENI. This CDR3 contains 17 residues. Here the CDR3 DNA reads TGTGCCAGCTCACCGAGACTAGCGGGAGTTAAGGAGAATGAGCAGTTCTTC. As protein: CASSPRLAGVKENEQFF.

This chain uses TRBV12-3 or TRBV12-4 with TRBJ2-1; D not resolved. This CDR3 contains 11 residues. Trimming stripped 3 bases from V and 7 bases from J, with 4 bases between. The CDR3 DNA follows: TGTGCCAGCAGTTTCGTTAATGAGCAGTTCTTC. Its protein is CASSFVNEQFF.

V is TRBV12-5 and J is TRBJ2-2, with D possibly being TRBD1 (5 bases). The CDR3 is made up of 14 amino acids. Germline CDR1 reads LGHNT; CDR2 reads FRNRAP. Trimming took 6 bases from V and 3 from J, leaving 11 bases between them. Written as DNA, the CDR3 is TGTGCTAGTGGGTTGACCAGGGACACCGGGGAGCTGTTTTTT. It specifies CASGLTRDTGELFF.

The rearrangement uses TRBV6-1 and TRBJ1-1, with D hard to call. The CDR3 is made up of 13 amino acids. Trimming took 3 bases from V and 2 from J, leaving 7 bases between them. Germline CDR1 reads MNHNS; CDR2 reads SASEGT. The CDR3 spells CASSEGRNTEAFF. CDR3 DNA: TGTGCCAGCAGTGAGGGGAGAAACACTGAAGCTTTCTTT.

V and J are TRBV6-5 and TRBJ1-2, with a weak D call TRBD1 (5 bases). The length of the CDR3 is 14 residues. V was trimmed by 0 bases and J by 2 bases, leaving 7 bases between them. Germline V lookup: CDR1 MNHEY, CDR2 SVGAGI. CDR3 loop: CASSYSRGNYGYTF. CDR3 DNA: TGTGCCAGCAGTTACTCTAGGGGAAACTATGGCTACACCTTC.

This clone was detected only once. The genes are TRBV19 and TRBJ2-1; 10 bases are shared with TRBD2. V gave up 9 bases and J gave up 4 bases; unmatched junction bases: 3. The CDR3 is made up of 13 amino acids. Germline V lookup: CDR1 LNHDA, CDR2 SQIVND (reference sequence). The CDR3 sequence is CASGLAVYNEQFF. CDR3 sequence (DNA): TGTGCCAGCGGACTAGCGGTTTACAATGAGCAGTTCTTC.

The V gene is TRBV15, the J gene TRBJ2-7; TRBD1 matches 11 bases. V trimming: 5 bases; J trimming: 7 bases; junction bases outside the gene matches: 7. The V gene's germline CDR1 is LNHNV and CDR2 YYDKDF (reference sequence). CDR3 length: 14 amino acids. CDR3 DNA: TGTGCCACCAGCCTTGGACAGGGGGCGCGGGAGCAGTACTTC. Translated: CATSLGQGAREQYF.

In DNA form, the CDR3 reads TGCGCCAGCAGCTTTAGCGGAAATGAGCAGTTCTTC. Residues: CASSFSGNEQFF. The chain couples TRBV5-1 to TRBJ2-1; tentatively, D is TRBD2 (6 bases). The V and J ends lost 2 bases and 7 bases respectively, with 7 bases between them. CDR1 SGHRS and CDR2 YFSETQ come from the germline V gene. The CDR3 is made up of 12 amino acids.

As DNA, the CDR3 is TGTGCCAGCAGTGAAATATCCGGCAGGGAGGGCACTGAAGCTTTCTTT. Its translation: CASSEISGREGTEAFF. The rearrangement uses TRBV6-1 and TRBJ1-1, with TRBD1 as a possible D gene (5 bases). CDR1 is MNHNS and CDR2 is SASEGT in the germline V gene. CDR3 length equals 16 residues. The germline V and J ends were trimmed by 2 bases and 4 bases, with 17 bases remaining between them.

The chain employs TRBV14 and TRBJ2-7; D gene ambiguous. This CDR3 contains 13 residues. V was cut by 1 base and J by 2 bases, with 6 bases left in between. Germline CDR1 and CDR2: SGHDN and FVKESK. In DNA, the CDR3 is TGTGCCAGCAGCCAAGCGTCCCCCTACGAGCAGTACTTC. Protein product: CASSQASPYEQYF.

The chain recombines TRBV28 with TRBJ1-1; D may be TRBD1 (6 bases). The germline V gene encodes CDR1 MDHEN and CDR2 SYDVKM. The CDR3 extends over 12 amino acids. Trimming removed 11 bases at V and 11 bases at J, with 21 bases between. The CDR3 protein is CALQDRALGAFF. CDR3 DNA: TGTGCCCTACAGGACAGAGCCCTGGGGGCTTTCTTT.

The gene calls are TRBV19 and TRBJ2-7; TRBD1 matches 8 bases. The germline CDR1 and CDR2 sequences are LNHDA and SQIVND (reference sequence). CDR3 length equals 12 residues. Trimming removed 4 bases from V and 6 bases from J; junction bases left unmatched: 2. In nucleotides, the CDR3 is TGTGCCAGTAGTACGACAGGGGCCGAGCAGTACTTC. Protein sequence: CASSTTGAEQYF.

This clone was seen a handful of times. The chain is built from TRBV24-1 and TRBJ2-2; the D gene is possibly TRBD2 (7 bases). CDR1 KGHDR and CDR2 SFDVKD come from the germline V gene. Deletions cut 1 base from V and 4 bases from J, with 12 bases between. This CDR3 contains 16 residues. The CDR3 region is CATSDLGGGGTGELFF. The CDR3 DNA reads as TGTGCCACCAGTGATTTAGGAGGGGGGGGCACCGGGGAGCTGTTTTTT.

This clone occurred a few times. This chain links TRBV2 with TRBJ1-6; 7 bases agree with TRBD1. This CDR3 has 16 residues. The germline gives CDR1 SNHLY, CDR2 FYNNEI. The V and J ends lost 6 bases and 7 bases, in that order; junction bases with no gene match: 12. The DNA of the CDR3 is TGTGCCAGCAGCATAAACCCGGGACAGAAGAATTCACCCCTCCACTTT. It encodes CASSINPGQKNSPLHF.

This clone came up a few times. The chain recombines TRBV29-1 with TRBJ2-7, with a possible D match to TRBD1 (7 bases). CDR1 is SQVTM and CDR2 is ANQGSEA in the germline V gene. With 3 bases removed from V and 4 bases from J, the gap between germline ends came to 16 bases. The CDR3 totals 14 residues. CDR3 loop: CSVESSGGRYEQYF. CDR3 bases: TGCAGCGTTGAGTCGTCAGGGGGGAGGTACGAGCAGTACTTC.

The chain links TRBV5-4 to TRBJ2-3; D gene ambiguous. Looked up from germline, CDR1 is SGHNT and CDR2 is YYREEE (reference sequence). The CDR3 is 15 amino acids. With 3 bases removed from V and 4 bases from J, the gap between germline ends came to 15 bases. The chain's CDR3 is CASSSPLVGADTQYF. In DNA form, the CDR3 reads TGTGCCAGCAGCTCCCCGCTAGTTGGAGCAGATACGCAGTATTTT.

The gene calls are TRBV6-1 and TRBJ2-7, with a tentative D call TRBD1 (6 bases). V was pared by 2 bases and J by 7 bases, with 9 bases between. Germline V gene lookup returns CDR1 MNHNS and CDR2 SASEGT. The CDR3 length is 12 residues. In DNA form, the CDR3 reads TGTGCCAGCAGTGAATCTAGGGGGGAGCAGTACTTC. Amino acids: CASSESRGEQYF.

The chain carries TRBV6-1 and TRBJ2-1; 7 bases match TRBD1. Germline lookup yields CDR1 MNHNS and CDR2 SASEGT. The CDR3 loop spans 15 amino acids. The trim removed 2 bases at V and 4 bases at J, leaving 5 bases unmatched. CDR3 in DNA: TGTGCCAGCAGTGAAATGGGACAGTCGTACAATGAGCAGTTCTTC. Residues: CASSEMGQSYNEQFF.

This rearrangement joins TRBV21-1 to TRBJ2-7; the table's D call, TRBD1, was not checked against the DNA. TRBV21-1 is tagged as a pseudogene. CDR3 size: 15 residues. CDR3 amino acids: CASSKGDRLSYEQYF. CDR3 coding DNA: TGTGCCAGCAGCAAAGGGGACAGACTTTCCTACGAGCAGTACTTC.

The V call is TRBV12-5, the J call TRBJ2-5, with D possibly being TRBD1 (6 bases). The CDR3 is 15 residues long. The germline V and J ends were trimmed by 4 bases and 4 bases, with 16 bases remaining between them. Germline-derived CDR1 and CDR2 are LGHNT and FRNRAP. In DNA form, the CDR3 reads TGTGCTAGTGGTTCCTTCCTAGGGGGTAGAGAGACCCAGTACTTC. It specifies CASGSFLGGRETQYF. The complete variable domain, with remaining parts taken from reference TRBV12-5 and TRBJ2-5, reads DARVTQTPRHKVTEMGQEVTMRCQPILGHNTVFWYRQTMMQGLELLAYFRNRAPLDDSGMPKDRFSAEMPDATLATLKIQPSEPRDSAVYFCASGSFLGGRETQYFGPGTRLLVL.

The V and J genes are TRBV29-1 and TRBJ2-7; TRBD1 is a possible D gene (6 bases). Trimming took off 2 bases at V and 3 bases at J, with 11 bases between the two ends. Per germline, CDR1 SQVTM and CDR2 ANQGSEA. This CDR3 spans 13 amino acids. The CDR3 reads CSVEPLQGYEQYF. In DNA form, the CDR3 reads TGCAGCGTTGAACCCCTACAGGGCTACGAGCAGTACTTC.